This TCR beta chain is drawn from a study of T cells in Graves' hyperthyroidism and ophthalmopathy. Regarding the study as a whole: Most clonotypes expanded in thyroid above 0.001 were likewise present in blood.

TCR beta CDR3 sequences were amplified from RNA transcripts. During a first-round RT-PCR of the TCR CDR3, the HTBI primer set was used. TCRdb re-analysed the multiplex PCR reads in MiXCR, keeping a single row per CDR3 protein. The sample records a few hundred thousand distinct CDR3 sequences, roughly 15% being singletons. Each 10 ml fresh peripheral blood draw supplied the PBMCs. CDR1 and CDR2 (germline): SEHNR, FQNEAQ (reference sequence). The CDR3 runs to 16 residues. With V trimmed by 5 bases and J by 0 bases, 7 bases remained unmatched. This clonotype was counted at least ten times. Its antigen is unidentified.

Specimen: blood. The V call is TRBV7-9, the J call TRBJ2-7; 10 bases agree with TRBD1. This receptor was obtained from a woman in her twenties or thirties with Graves' ophthalmopathy. The CDR3 bases are TGTGCCAGCAGCCAGGACAGGGGGGTTCGCTCCTACGAGCAGTACTTC. This codes for CASSQDRGVRSYEQYF.